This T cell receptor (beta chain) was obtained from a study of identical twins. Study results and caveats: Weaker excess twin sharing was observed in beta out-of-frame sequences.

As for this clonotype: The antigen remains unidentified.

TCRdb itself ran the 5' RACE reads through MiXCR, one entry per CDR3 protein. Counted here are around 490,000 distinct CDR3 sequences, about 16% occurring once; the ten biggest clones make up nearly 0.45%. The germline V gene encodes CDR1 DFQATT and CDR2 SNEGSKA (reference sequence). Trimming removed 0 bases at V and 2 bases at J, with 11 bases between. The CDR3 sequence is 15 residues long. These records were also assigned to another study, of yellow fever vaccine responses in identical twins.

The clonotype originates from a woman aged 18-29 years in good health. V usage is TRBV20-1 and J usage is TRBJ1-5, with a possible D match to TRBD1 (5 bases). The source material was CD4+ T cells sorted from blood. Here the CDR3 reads CSARDSGQGNQPQHF. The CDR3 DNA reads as TGCAGTGCTAGAGATTCGGGGCAAGGCAATCAGCCCCAGCATTTT.